The 14 T cell receptor beta chains below were found in one sample sequenced in a study of glioma-infiltrating T cells after dendritic cell vaccination. The assay was immunoSEQ multiplex PCR, and TCRdb's table has in-frame clones only and misses some. The repertoire holds 20,000 to 30,000 clones, with roughly 89% as singletons. The time point: after dendritic cell vaccination, including at tumor progression/relapse. Here the sequenced sample was blood, taken after dendritic cell vaccination. All receptors derive from a human donor with glioblastoma.

This chain joins TRBV4-2 and TRBJ1-6; TRBD1 might be the D (6 bases). Trimming cost V 2 bases and J 7 bases, with 18 bases left between them. CDR1 and CDR2 from the germline V gene are LGHNA and YNFKEQ. This CDR3 comprises 17 residues. The CDR3 protein is CASSQPRGPGGNSPLHF. The DNA of the CDR3 is TGTGCCAGCAGCCAACCTCGGGGGCCGGGAGGGAATTCACCCCTCCACTTT.

The rearrangement uses TRBV5-1 and TRBJ2-1; TRBD2 aligns across 7 bases. Losses at the gene ends were 5 bases for V and 5 bases for J; bases not matched to a gene: 13. Germline assignment: CDR1 SGHRS and CDR2 YFSETQ. The CDR3 runs 16 residues. CDR3 in amino acids: CASRRLGREGNNEQFF. The CDR3, as DNA: TGCGCCAGCAGGAGGCTTGGCAGGGAGGGTAACAATGAGCAGTTCTTC.

This clone was detected once. The rearrangement links TRBV11-3 to TRBJ2-7; TRBD1 might be the D (6 bases). The CDR3 is made up of 13 amino acids. The germline V gene has CDR1 SGHNT and CDR2 YENEEA. V shed 5 bases and J shed 3 bases, with 11 bases lying between them. As DNA, the CDR3 is TGTGCCAGCAGCAAAAACAGGGACTACGAGCAGTACTTC. Its protein product is CASSKNRDYEQYF. The complete variable domain, with remaining parts taken from reference TRBV11-3 and TRBJ2-7, reads EAGVVQSPRYKIIEKKQPVAFWCNPISGHNTLYWYLQNLGQGPELLIRYENEEAVDDSQLPKDRFSAERLKGVDSTLKIQPAELGDSAVYLCASSKNRDYEQYFGPGTRLTVT.

The chain couples TRBV7-6 to TRBJ2-7; 8 bases are shared with TRBD2. The junction had 12 bases not matched to a gene; V was cut back by 8 bases and J by 3 bases. CDR3 size: 15 residues. CDR1 is SGHVS, CDR2 FNYEAQ, per germline. Here the CDR3 DNA reads TGTGCCAGCCGCACCGGGTTAGCGGGAAACTACGAGCAGTACTTC. It is translated as CASRTGLAGNYEQYF.

The chain carries TRBV6-1 and TRBJ2-2; 10 bases match TRBD2. Germline CDR1 is MNHNS and CDR2 is SASEGT. The J segment lost 8 bases and the V segment lost 11 bases, leaving 8 bases of the junction unmatched. The CDR3 spans 13 residues. The CDR3 loop is CAVQRGGFGELFF. In DNA form, the CDR3 reads TGTGCCGTCCAGCGGGGGGGCTTTGGGGAGCTGTTTTTT.

V usage is TRBV7-8 and J usage is TRBJ2-1, with TRBD1 as a possible D gene (6 bases). Trimming shortened V by 4 bases and J by 0 bases, and 13 bases separated the two germline ends. The CDR3 contains 16 residues. Germline values: CDR1 SGHVS, CDR2 FQNEAQ. Here the CDR3 reads CASSSGAPSSYNEQFF. CDR3 nucleotide sequence: TGTGCCAGCAGCTCAGGGGCGCCCAGCTCCTACAATGAGCAGTTCTTC. Based on the CDR3 plus reference TRBV7-8 and TRBJ2-1, the full variable domain is GAGVSQSPRYKVAKRGQDVALRCDPISGHVSLFWYQQALGQGPEFLTYFQNEAQLDKSGLPSDRFFAERPEGSVSTLKIQRTQQEDSAVYLCASSSGAPSSYNEQFFGPGTRLTVL.

V is TRBV27 and J is TRBJ2-7; 11 bases map to TRBD1. CDR3 length: 15 amino acids. Germline V gene data show CDR1 as MNHEY and CDR2 as SMNVEV (reference sequence). After removal of 5 bases from V and 5 bases from J, the junction contained 8 bases not matched to a gene. The CDR3, as DNA: TGTGCCAGCAGTCTTGGCGGACAGGGGGCACACGAGCAGTACTTC. This encodes CASSLGGQGAHEQYF.

This rearrangement joins TRBV19 to TRBJ1-6; 8 positions match TRBD1. Germline V lookup: CDR1 LNHDA, CDR2 SQIVND (reference sequence). This CDR3 contains 15 residues. J was trimmed by 10 bases and V by 4 bases; bases with no gene match: 9. The CDR3: CASSTTGAGSSPLHF. CDR3 DNA: TGTGCCAGTAGTACGACAGGGGCGGGTTCCTCACCCCTCCACTTT.

The genes are TRBV5-6 and TRBJ1-6; D unclear. CDR1 is SGHDT, CDR2 YYEEEE, per germline. V was shortened by 6 bases and J by 9 bases, with 13 bases between the two germline ends. The CDR3 consists of 13 residues. Here the CDR3 reads CASILSPFSPLHF. The CDR3 DNA reads as TGTGCCAGCATTCTATCTCCGTTTTCACCCCTCCACTTT.

The CDR3 spells CASSSQGTTEAFF. The CDR3 DNA is TGTGCCAGCAGCTCGCAGGGTACCACTGAAGCTTTCTTT. V and J are TRBV5-4 and TRBJ1-1; tentative D call: TRBD1 (5 bases). There are 13 residues in the CDR3. V lost 3 bases and J 4 bases, leaving 10 bases between the germline ends. In germline, CDR1 is SGHNT, CDR2 YYREEE (reference sequence).

Only a few counts were recorded for this clone. V gene TRBV7-8 combines with J gene TRBJ2-5; a weak D match, TRBD1 (6 bases). This CDR3 comprises 17 residues. Trimming shortened V by 2 bases and J by 3 bases, and 19 bases separated the two germline ends. Germline CDR1 SGHVS, CDR2 FQNEAQ. CDR3 in DNA: TGTGCCAGCAGCTTAACACCCCCAGGGGAACGGGAAGAGACCCAGTACTTC. Encoded protein: CASSLTPPGEREETQYF.

The rearrangement links TRBV5-1 to TRBJ2-7, with a tentative D call TRBD1 (6 bases). The germline V gene encodes CDR1 SGHRS and CDR2 YFSETQ. The CDR3 has 12 residues. Between the trimmed V and J ends, which lost 5 bases and 3 bases, there was a span of 9 bases. This CDR3 reads CASRADSYEQYF. Here the CDR3 DNA reads TGCGCCAGCAGAGCGGACAGCTACGAGCAGTACTTC.

The V gene is TRBV27, the J gene TRBJ1-2; 7 positions agree with TRBD1. With 5 bases clipped from V and 4 bases from J, the junction kept 10 bases outside the gene matches. The CDR3 extends over 15 amino acids. Germline assignment: CDR1 MNHEY and CDR2 SMNVEV (reference sequence). CDR3 region: CASSPQGQEVYGYTF. The CDR3 region has the DNA TGTGCCAGCAGTCCCCAAGGACAGGAAGTCTATGGCTACACCTTC.

This clone appeared a single time. V usage is TRBV4-1 and J usage is TRBJ2-4, with 7 positions matching TRBD1. Germline loops: CDR1 MGHRA, CDR2 YSYEKL. The V gene end was trimmed by 1 base and the J gene end by 5 bases; junction bases not matched to a gene: 8. This CDR3 spans 16 amino acids. The CDR3 sequence is CASSQGSAGGENIQYF. CDR3 nucleotide sequence: TGCGCCAGCAGCCAAGGCTCCGCAGGGGGAGAAAACATTCAGTACTTC.